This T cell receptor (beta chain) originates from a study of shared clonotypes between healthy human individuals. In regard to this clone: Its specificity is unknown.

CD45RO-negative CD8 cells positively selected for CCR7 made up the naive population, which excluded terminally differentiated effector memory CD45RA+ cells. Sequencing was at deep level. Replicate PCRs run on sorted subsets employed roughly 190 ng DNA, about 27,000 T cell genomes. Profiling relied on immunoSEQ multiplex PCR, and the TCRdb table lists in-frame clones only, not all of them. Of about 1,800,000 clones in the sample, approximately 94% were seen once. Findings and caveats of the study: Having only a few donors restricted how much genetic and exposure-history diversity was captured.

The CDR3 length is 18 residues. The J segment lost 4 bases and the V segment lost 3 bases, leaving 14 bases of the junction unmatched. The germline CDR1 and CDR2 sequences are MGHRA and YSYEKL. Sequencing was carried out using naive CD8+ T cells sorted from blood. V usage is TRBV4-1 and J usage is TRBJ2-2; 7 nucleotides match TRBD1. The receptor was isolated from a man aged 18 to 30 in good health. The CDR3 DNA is TGCGCCAGCAGCCATACCGCGGCCTCCGGGACAGTCACCGGGGAGCTGTTTTTT. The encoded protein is CASSHTAASGTVTGELFF.